This entry features one T cell receptor beta chain sequence. As yet, its antigen is unknown. Trimming removed 0 bases from V and 6 bases from J, with 11 bases in between. CDR1 is LGHNA and CDR2 is YSLEER in the germline V gene. The CDR3 spans 15 residues. It was second doses at about 4 or about 12 weeks that were pooled. Repertoires were generated with immunoSEQ multiplex PCR, while TCRdb's copy carries only in-frame clones and drops some. The table has roughly 100,000 clones, less than 95% seen once; the top ten hold roughly 8%. This sample is drawn from a study of T cell responses to AZD1222 COVID-19 vaccine. Study-wide results and limits: Only 5 to 7 AZD1222 recipients tested seropositive at baseline. In all cases, repertoires were sampled only after the peak T cell response.

Specimen: peripheral blood, collected 28 days after the second AZD1222 dose. The chain employs TRBV4-3 and TRBJ2-2; D gene uncertain. This sequence was found in an adult who received the AZD1222 COVID-19 vaccine. The CDR3 here is CASSQDPIPPGELFF. For the CDR3, the DNA is TGCGCCAGCAGCCAAGATCCAATCCCACCCGGGGAGCTGTTTTTT.